This T cell receptor (beta chain) emerged from a study of spatial heterogeneity in lung cancer. Study background: PBMC samples from follow-up, where available, were sequenced a median of approximately 24 months after resection. An average of more than ten raw reads was observed per unique TCR and UMI combination.

Each CDR3 protein is one row after TCRdb ran MiXCR on the 5' RACE reads. The sample includes 18,000 or so distinct CDR3 sequences, about 9% of them seen just once. Stated time point: blood at routine non-recurrence follow-up after resection. Unsorted samples of tumor, nontumor lung or frozen PBMC had their whole RNA sequenced. This clonotype ranks as medium-sized (0.01 to 0.1%). Sequences were derived from PBMCs, sampled at follow-up. This receptor was taken from a male donor with early-stage non-small cell lung cancer.

The CDR3 reads CASSSRRLAGDVPDTQYF. The CDR3 DNA follows: TGTGCCAGCAGTTCCCGACGACTAGCGGGAGACGTCCCAGATACGCAGTATTTT. This chain links TRBV27 with TRBJ2-3, with 12 bases aligning to TRBD2. In germline, CDR1 is MNHEY, CDR2 SMNVEV (reference sequence). There are 18 residues in the CDR3. Trimming cost V 4 bases and J 4 bases; bases outside gene matches: 12.